The 28 T cell receptor beta chains below were found in one sample sequenced in a study of cytomegalovirus exposure and HLA in healthy donors. The PCR ran on 60 Vbeta and 13 Jbeta primers. The method was immunoSEQ multiplex PCR; TCRdb's version includes in-frame clones alone and lacks a portion of them. In the table there are about 140,000 clones, more than 70% of which are singletons. The sample comprised PBMCs. The receptor set was obtained from a male donor in good health and CMV-seropositive.

The chain carries TRBV4-3 and TRBJ2-3, with TRBD2 matching 7 bases. This CDR3 has 17 residues. Germline V CDR1 and CDR2: LGHNA, YSLEER. With 1 base clipped from V and 1 base from J, the junction kept 8 bases outside the gene matches. CDR3 protein: CASSQGFSSGRTDTQYF. CDR3 DNA: TGCGCCAGCAGCCAAGGCTTCTCTAGCGGCCGCACAGATACGCAGTATTTT.

The J gene is TRBJ1-1, the V gene TRBV11-2, with 7 bases identical to TRBD1. The germline V gene has CDR1 SGHAT and CDR2 FQNNGV. The CDR3 spans 15 residues. V shed 4 bases, J shed 1 base, and the junction held 6 bases outside the gene matches. Here the CDR3 reads CASSYPTGTNTEAFF. The CDR3 DNA is TGTGCCAGCAGCTACCCGACAGGGACGAACACTGAAGCTTTCTTT.

V gene TRBV2 combines with J gene TRBJ1-3, with D possibly TRBD1 on 5 matching bases. CDR3 length: 16 amino acids. CDR1 is SNHLY and CDR2 is FYNNEI in the germline V gene. Trimming removed 4 bases from V and 2 bases from J, with 15 bases in between. The CDR3 nucleotides read TGTGCCAGCAGTGGGCCAGGGCCAGGCGCTGGAAACACCATATATTTT. Its protein is CASSGPGPGAGNTIYF.

V and J are TRBV13 and TRBJ1-2; D is undetermined. V was clipped by 0 bases and J by 2 bases, with 7 bases between them. The CDR3 consists of 14 residues. CDR1 PRHDT and CDR2 FYEKMQ come from the germline V gene (reference sequence). The CDR3: CASSLGQSNYGYTF. The CDR3 DNA sequence: TGTGCCAGCAGCTTAGGACAGTCCAACTATGGCTACACCTTC.

This clone has only a few counts. J is TRBJ2-6 and V is TRBV28; 9 bases line up with TRBD1. Germline-derived CDR1 and CDR2 are MDHEN and SYDVKM. The CDR3 has 18 amino acids. The V and J ends lost 2 bases and 1 base, in that order; junction bases with no gene match: 6. This CDR3 reads CASSLDGTGFSGANVLTF. DNA for the CDR3: TGTGCCAGCAGTTTAGACGGGACAGGGTTTTCTGGGGCCAACGTCCTGACTTTC.

V is TRBV29-1 and J is TRBJ1-2; TRBD1 agrees at 10 bases. The J segment lost 6 bases and the V segment lost 5 bases, leaving 6 bases of the junction unmatched. In germline, CDR1 is SQVTM, CDR2 ANQGSEA. The CDR3 is 13 residues long. The CDR3 spells CSVSDRGGDGYTF. In nucleotides, the CDR3 is TGCAGCGTTTCGGACAGGGGGGGTGATGGCTACACCTTC.

The V call is TRBV27, the J call TRBJ2-3; 8 positions agree with TRBD2. The CDR3 length is 15 residues. Germline CDR1 and CDR2: MNHEY and SMNVEV (reference sequence). The ends lost 8 bases at V and 1 base at J; junction bases unmatched: 8. CDR3 in amino acids: CASQRGLLGTDTQYF. CDR3 bases: TGTGCCAGCCAGCGGGGGCTTTTGGGCACAGATACGCAGTATTTT.

The chain recombines TRBV28 with TRBJ1-2, with no clear D. V lost 6 bases to trimming and J lost 4 bases, with 15 bases between them. Germline V gene data show CDR1 as MDHEN and CDR2 as SYDVKM. The CDR3 contains 14 residues. CDR3 nucleotides: TGTGCCAGCAGGTTTCCGGGAGCCCTCTATGGCTACACCTTC. It is translated as CASRFPGALYGYTF.

CDR3 sequence (DNA): TGTGCCAGCAGCCGACAGGGGGTCCAAGAGACCCAGTACTTC. Amino acids: CASSRQGVQETQYF. This chain joins TRBV7-9 and TRBJ2-5, with 9 bases matching TRBD1. The CDR3 has 14 residues. Germline lookup yields CDR1 SEHNR and CDR2 FQNEAQ (reference sequence). The V segment lost 5 bases and the J segment 1 base; nucleotides outside the gene matches: 2.

This sequence joins TRBV9 and TRBJ1-1; 7 positions match TRBD1. The CDR3 covers 16 residues. Germline assignment: CDR1 SGDLS and CDR2 YYNGEE. Trimming cost V 4 bases and J 3 bases; bases outside gene matches: 12. The CDR3 loop is CASSPRTGARDTEAFF. The CDR3 DNA is TGTGCCAGCAGCCCACGTACAGGGGCGAGGGACACTGAAGCTTTCTTT.

This sequence joins TRBV30 and TRBJ1-5; D is possibly TRBD1 (6 bases). Germline CDR1 GTSNPN, CDR2 SVGIG (reference sequence). V lost 1 base and J 4 bases, leaving 8 bases between the germline ends. CDR3 length: 13 amino acids. The CDR3 region has the DNA TGTGCCTGGAGTGCCAGGGGTAATCAGCCCCAGCATTTT. Its translation is CAWSARGNQPQHF.

The chain links TRBV27 to TRBJ2-7; D gene uncertain. Trimming stripped 6 bases from V and 0 bases from J, with 18 bases between. This CDR3 is 16 amino acids long. CDR1 is MNHEY, CDR2 SMNVEV, per germline (reference sequence). CDR3: CASRPPRSRSSYEQYF. CDR3 coding DNA: TGTGCCAGCAGACCCCCTAGAAGTAGGAGCTCCTACGAGCAGTACTTC.

This chain uses TRBV7-2 with TRBJ2-1; TRBD2 agrees at 14 bases. Germline CDR1 SGHTA, CDR2 FQGNSA. This CDR3 comprises 16 residues. V shed 3 bases, J shed 8 bases, and the junction held 6 bases outside the gene matches. CDR3 coding DNA: TGTGCCAGCAGCTTCTCCGGGACTAGCGGGAGCGATGAGCAGTTCTTC. It translates to CASSFSGTSGSDEQFF.

The chain joins TRBV5-1 to TRBJ2-5; possibly TRBD2 for D (6 bases). Germline V CDR1 and CDR2: SGHRS, YFSETQ. The V and J ends lost 1 base and 3 bases respectively, with 7 bases between them. The CDR3 runs 13 residues. DNA for the CDR3: TGCGCCAGCAGCTTGCCTAGCGAAGAGACCCAGTACTTC. Residues: CASSLPSEETQYF.

The chain employs TRBV7-3 and TRBJ2-6; D not certain. CDR3 length: 16 amino acids. Trimming cost V 5 bases and J 0 bases, with 11 bases left between them. Germline-derived CDR1 and CDR2 are SGHTA and FQGTGA. Here the CDR3 DNA reads TGTGCCAGCAGCCTATACGGTGTCTCTGGGGCCAACGTCCTGACTTTC. Its translation is CASSLYGVSGANVLTF.

The V gene is TRBV25-1, the J gene TRBJ2-7, with 7 bases that match TRBD1. The CDR3 contains 15 residues. The trim removed 1 base at V and 2 bases at J, leaving 5 bases unmatched. Germline V gene lookup returns CDR1 MGHDK and CDR2 SYGVNS. CDR3 amino acids: CASSELQTGTYEQYF. In DNA form, the CDR3 reads TGTGCCAGCAGTGAATTGCAGACAGGGACCTACGAGCAGTACTTC.

This chain links TRBV5-1 with TRBJ2-7, with D perhaps TRBD1 (6 bases). Germline CDR1 reads SGHRS; CDR2 reads YFSETQ. Trimming removed 4 bases from V and 2 bases from J, with 16 bases in between. The CDR3 consists of 15 residues. The CDR3 is CASSIRTVWAYEQYF. CDR3 DNA: TGCGCCAGCAGCATCCGGACAGTATGGGCCTACGAGCAGTACTTC. Supplemented by reference TRBV5-1 and TRBJ2-7, the full variable domain reads KAGVTQTPRYLIKTRGQQVTLSCSPISGHRSVSWYQQTPGQGLQFLFEYFSETQRNKGNFPGRFSGRQFSNSRSEMNVSTLELGDSALYLCASSIRTVWAYEQYFGPGTRLTVT.

Only one count was recorded for this clone. J is TRBJ2-3 and V is TRBV7-6; TRBD2 agrees at 8 bases. Germline CDR1 and CDR2: SGHVS and FNYEAQ. With V trimmed by 5 bases and J by 3 bases, 7 bases remained unmatched. This CDR3 region has 15 residues. CDR3 DNA sequence: TGTGCCAGCAGCCGTTTAGCGGGAAGGACAGATACGCAGTATTTT. Its translation: CASSRLAGRTDTQYF.

This clone was seen a handful of times. The chain recombines TRBV4-1 with TRBJ1-1, with a tentative D call TRBD1 (6 bases). CDR3 length: 13 residues. Germline CDR1 is MGHRA and CDR2 is YSYEKL. The germline V and J ends were trimmed by 3 bases and 8 bases, with 13 bases remaining between them. The CDR3 region is CASSQGNREEAFF. CDR3 in DNA: TGCGCCAGCAGCCAGGGCAACAGGGAGGAAGCTTTCTTT.

The chain is built from TRBV27 and TRBJ1-1, with 7 bases aligning to TRBD1. The ends lost 6 bases at V and 4 bases at J; junction bases unmatched: 5. CDR1 and CDR2 (germline): MNHEY, SMNVEV (reference sequence). This CDR3 comprises 13 residues. The CDR3 DNA sequence: TGTGCCAGCAGCCTCGACAGGGCCACTGAAGCTTTCTTT. Its protein is CASSLDRATEAFF.

This clone was picked up a small number of times. CDR3 nucleotide sequence: TGTGCCAGCAGCTTAGATCCAGGCGCCGGGGGCACAGATACGCAGTATTTT. This codes for CASSLDPGAGGTDTQYF. The rearrangement uses TRBV11-2 and TRBJ2-3; tentative D call: TRBD2 (5 bases). CDR1 is SGHAT and CDR2 is FQNNGV in the germline V gene. This CDR3 is 17 amino acids long. Trimming removed 0 bases from V and 1 base from J, with 14 bases in between.

The chain links TRBV6-1 to TRBJ2-7; TRBD2 might be the D (6 bases). Germline V gene sequence: CDR1 MNHNS, CDR2 SASEGT. The CDR3 totals 15 residues. V was pared by 7 bases and J by 0 bases, with 16 bases between. The CDR3, as DNA: TGTGCCAGCAAAATTTTCCGGGAGAGCTCCTACGAGCAGTACTTC. Translating it yields CASKIFRESSYEQYF.

This rearrangement joins TRBV7-2 to TRBJ2-5; 11 bases match TRBD2. Germline V gene data show CDR1 as SGHTA and CDR2 as FQGNSA. CDR3 length: 18 amino acids. The V and J ends lost 1 base and 6 bases, in that order; junction bases with no gene match: 13. The DNA of the CDR3 is TGTGCCAGCAGCTTAGACGGTAGCGGGAGGGCCCTGGTAAAGACCCAGTACTTC. Its translation: CASSLDGSGRALVKTQYF. Complete variable domain (other parts from reference TRBV7-2 and TRBJ2-5): GAGVSQSPSNKVTEKGKDVELRCDPISGHTALYWYRQSLGQGLEFLIYFQGNSAPDKSGLPSDRFSAERTGGSVSTLTIQRTQQEDSAVYLCASSLDGSGRALVKTQYFGPGTRLLVL.

This chain joins TRBV29-1 and TRBJ2-5, with 12 bases lining up with TRBD2. The J call may be mistaken, given a closer DNA end match to TRBJ2-7. Germline V gene data show CDR1 as SQVTM and CDR2 as ANQGSEA. This CDR3 region has 15 residues. The CDR3 loop is CSVDMGLAGSYEQYF. The CDR3 DNA follows: TGCAGCGTTGATATGGGACTAGCGGGCTCCTACGAGCAGTACTTC.

The rearrangement uses TRBV7-8 and TRBJ1-1, with 9 bases fitting TRBD1. V shed 4 bases and J 1 base; nucleotides not matched to a gene: 4. The germline V gene has CDR1 SGHVS and CDR2 FQNEAQ. CDR3 length: 15 residues. This CDR3 is CASSSGQGRNTEAFF. The CDR3 DNA reads TGTGCCAGCAGCTCCGGACAGGGGCGGAACACTGAAGCTTTCTTT.

This clone has only one observation. The junction shows a germline mismatch at one end, possibly a read error. V usage is TRBV2 and J usage is TRBJ2-1; D remains unclear. This CDR3 contains 14 residues. Germline CDR1 reads SNHLY; CDR2 reads FYNNEI. In DNA, the CDR3 is TGTGCCAGCAGTGAACGTCCAGTTGGCAATCAGCAGTTCTTC. The encoded protein is CASSERPVGNQQFF.

The V and J genes are TRBV5-6 and TRBJ2-1, with TRBD2 identical over 10 bases. CDR1 and CDR2 from the germline V gene are SGHDT and YYEEEE. V gave up 0 bases and J gave up 4 bases; unmatched junction bases: 10. The CDR3 has 18 residues. CDR3 loop: CASSLVRLAGASYNEQFF. In DNA form, the CDR3 reads TGTGCCAGCAGCTTGGTGCGGCTAGCGGGGGCCTCTTACAATGAGCAGTTCTTC.

This chain joins TRBV10-3 and TRBJ2-1; possibly TRBD1 for D (6 bases). The V gene's germline CDR1 is ENHRY and CDR2 SYGVKD. V gave up 3 bases and J gave up 9 bases, with 21 bases separating them. This CDR3 region has 16 residues. This CDR3 reads CAISEVLGAGAGEQFF. In DNA, the CDR3 is TGTGCCATCAGTGAAGTCCTTGGGGCAGGGGCGGGTGAGCAGTTCTTC.